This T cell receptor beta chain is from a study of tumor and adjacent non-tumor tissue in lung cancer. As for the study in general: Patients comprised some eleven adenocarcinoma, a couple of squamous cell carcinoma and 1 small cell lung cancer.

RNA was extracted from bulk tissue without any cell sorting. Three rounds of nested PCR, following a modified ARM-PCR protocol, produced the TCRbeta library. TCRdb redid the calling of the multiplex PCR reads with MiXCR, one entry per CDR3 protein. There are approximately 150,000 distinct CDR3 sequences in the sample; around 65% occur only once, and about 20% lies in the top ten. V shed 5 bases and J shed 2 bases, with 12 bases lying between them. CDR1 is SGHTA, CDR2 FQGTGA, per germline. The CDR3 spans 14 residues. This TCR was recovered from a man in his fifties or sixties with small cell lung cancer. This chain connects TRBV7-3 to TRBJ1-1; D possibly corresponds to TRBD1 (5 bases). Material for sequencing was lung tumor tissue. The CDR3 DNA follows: TGTGCCAGCAGCCTTTCGGGGGGAAACACTGAAGCTTTCTTT. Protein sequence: CASSLSGGNTEAFF.